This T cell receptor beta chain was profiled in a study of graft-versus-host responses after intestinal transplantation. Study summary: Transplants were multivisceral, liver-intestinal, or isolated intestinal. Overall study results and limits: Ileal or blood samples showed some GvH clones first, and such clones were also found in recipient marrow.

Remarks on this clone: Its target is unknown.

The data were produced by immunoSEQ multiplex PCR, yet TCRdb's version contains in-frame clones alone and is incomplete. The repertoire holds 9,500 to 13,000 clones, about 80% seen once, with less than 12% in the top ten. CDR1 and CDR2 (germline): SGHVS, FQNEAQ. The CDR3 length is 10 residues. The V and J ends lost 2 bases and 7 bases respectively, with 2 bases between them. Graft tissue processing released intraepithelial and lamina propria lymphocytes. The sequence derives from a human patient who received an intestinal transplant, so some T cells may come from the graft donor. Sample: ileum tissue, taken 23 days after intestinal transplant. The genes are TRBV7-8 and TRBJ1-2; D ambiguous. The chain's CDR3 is CASSLSGYTF. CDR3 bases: TGTGCCAGCAGCTTAAGTGGCTACACCTTC.